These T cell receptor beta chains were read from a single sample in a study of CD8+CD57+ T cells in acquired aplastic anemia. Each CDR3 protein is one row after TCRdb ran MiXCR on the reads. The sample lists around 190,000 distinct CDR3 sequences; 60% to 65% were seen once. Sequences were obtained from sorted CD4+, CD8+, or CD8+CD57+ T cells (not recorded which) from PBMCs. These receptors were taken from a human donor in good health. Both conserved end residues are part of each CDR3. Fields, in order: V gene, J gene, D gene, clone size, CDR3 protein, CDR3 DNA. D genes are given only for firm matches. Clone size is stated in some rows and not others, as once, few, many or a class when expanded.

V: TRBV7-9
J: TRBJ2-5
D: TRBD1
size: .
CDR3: CASSRPGQGAPETQYF
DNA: TGTGCCAGCAGCCGACCGGGACAGGGGGCGCCGGAGACCCAGTACTTC

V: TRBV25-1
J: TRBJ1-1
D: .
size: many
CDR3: CASSIGAGTEAFF
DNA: TGTGCCAGCTCGATAGGGGCTGGCACTGAAGCTTTCTTT

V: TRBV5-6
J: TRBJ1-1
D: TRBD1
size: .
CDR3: CASSPGGWDTEAFF
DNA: TGTGCCAGCAGCCCAGGGGGCTGGGACACTGAAGCTTTCTTT

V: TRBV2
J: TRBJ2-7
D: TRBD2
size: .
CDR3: CASSDRGGYEQYF
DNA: TGTGCCAGCAGTGATCGCGGGGGCTACGAGCAGTACTTC

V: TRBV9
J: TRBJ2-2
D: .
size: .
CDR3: CASSVVLAGELFF
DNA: TGTGCCAGCAGCGTTGTCCTAGCCGGGGAGCTGTTTTTT

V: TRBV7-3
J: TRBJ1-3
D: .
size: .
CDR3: CASSWNTGGNTIYF
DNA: TGTGCCAGCAGCTGGAATACGGGTGGAAACACCATATATTTT

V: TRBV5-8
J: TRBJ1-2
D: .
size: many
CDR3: CASSLDNGNGYTF
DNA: TGTGCCAGCAGCTTGGATAACGGGAATGGCTACACCTTC

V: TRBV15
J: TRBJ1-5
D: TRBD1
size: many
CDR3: CATSRGGQSDSNQPQHF
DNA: TGTGCCACCAGCAGGGGGGGACAGAGTGATAGCAATCAGCCCCAGCATTTT

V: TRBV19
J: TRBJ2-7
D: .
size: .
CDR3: CASSALGGPNEQYF
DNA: TGTGCCAGTAGTGCCCTGGGGGGGCCGAACGAGCAGTACTTC

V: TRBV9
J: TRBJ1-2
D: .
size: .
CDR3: CASSAGKDGYTF
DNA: TGTGCCAGCAGCGCGGGTAAAGATGGCTACACCTTC

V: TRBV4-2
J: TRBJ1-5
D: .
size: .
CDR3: CASSQGLFGFYSNQPQHF
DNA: TGTGCCAGCAGCCAAGGTTTGTTCGGGTTCTATAGCAATCAGCCCCAGCATTTT

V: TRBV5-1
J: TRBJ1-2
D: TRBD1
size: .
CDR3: CASSSGTGGGYTF
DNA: TGCGCCAGCAGCTCCGGGACAGGGGGTGGCTACACCTTC

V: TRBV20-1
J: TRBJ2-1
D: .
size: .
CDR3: CSARGGGVEDEQFF
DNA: TGCAGTGCTAGAGGCGGCGGAGTGGAGGATGAGCAGTTCTTC

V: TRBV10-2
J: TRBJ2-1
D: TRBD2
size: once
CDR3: CASSESILAGYNEQFF
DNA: TGCGCCAGCAGTGAGTCGATCCTAGCGGGGTACAATGAGCAGTTCTTC

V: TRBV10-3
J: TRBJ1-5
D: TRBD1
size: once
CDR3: CAIMGQLNQPQHF
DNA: TGTGCCATCATGGGACAGCTCAATCAGCCCCAGCATTTT

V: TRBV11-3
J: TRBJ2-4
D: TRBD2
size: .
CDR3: CASSLGLAEKNIQYF
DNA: TGTGCCAGCAGCTTAGGACTAGCGGAGAAAAACATTCAGTACTTC

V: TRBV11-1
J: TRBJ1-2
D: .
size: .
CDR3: CASNPLGGPRAGYTF
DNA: TGTGCCAGCAACCCTCTGGGGGGACCCCGGGCCGGCTACACCTTC

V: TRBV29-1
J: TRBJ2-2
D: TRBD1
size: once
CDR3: CSVWTGDTGELFF
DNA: TGCAGCGTGTGGACAGGGGACACCGGGGAGCTGTTTTTT

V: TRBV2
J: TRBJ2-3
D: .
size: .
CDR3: CARSTRDGTDTQYF
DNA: TGTGCCAGAAGTACCAGGGACGGCACAGATACGCAGTATTTT

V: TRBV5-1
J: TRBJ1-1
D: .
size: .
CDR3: CASSLSPTKNTEAFF
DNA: TGCGCCAGCAGCTTGTCTCCCACTAAGAACACTGAAGCTTTCTTT

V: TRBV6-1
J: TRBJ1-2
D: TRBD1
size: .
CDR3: CASSWDRDSYGYTF
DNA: TGTGCCAGCAGTTGGGACAGGGATTCATATGGCTACACCTTC

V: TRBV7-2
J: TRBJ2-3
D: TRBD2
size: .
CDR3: CASSLYLAGEVLDTQYF
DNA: TGTGCCAGCAGCTTATACCTAGCGGGGGAGGTATTAGATACGCAGTATTTT

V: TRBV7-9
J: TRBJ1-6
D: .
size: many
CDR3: CASSWGQERDSPLHF
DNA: TGTGCCAGCAGTTGGGGGCAAGAAAGGGATTCACCCCTCCACTTT

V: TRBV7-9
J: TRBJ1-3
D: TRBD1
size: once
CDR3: CASRTTGTGNTIYF
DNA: TGTGCCAGCAGAACGACAGGGACAGGAAACACCATATATTTT

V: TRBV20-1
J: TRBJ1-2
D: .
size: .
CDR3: CSAVSGYTF
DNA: TGCAGTGCCGTTTCAGGCTACACCTTC

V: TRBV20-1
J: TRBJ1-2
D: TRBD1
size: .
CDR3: CSARDLGQGIYGYTF
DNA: TGCAGTGCTAGAGATCTGGGACAGGGGATCTATGGCTACACCTTC

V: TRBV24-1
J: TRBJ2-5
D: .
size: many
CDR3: CATSERGLVQETQYF
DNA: TGTGCCACCAGTGAGCGGGGACTCGTTCAAGAGACCCAGTACTTC

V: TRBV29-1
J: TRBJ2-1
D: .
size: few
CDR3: CSVGEYNEQFF
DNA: TGCAGCGTAGGAGAGTACAATGAGCAGTTCTTC

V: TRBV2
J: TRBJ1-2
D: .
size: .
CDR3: CASSEMRGDYGYTF
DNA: TGTGCCAGCAGTGAAATGAGGGGGGACTATGGCTACACCTTC

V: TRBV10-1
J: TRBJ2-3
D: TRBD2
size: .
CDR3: CATRRTSATDTQYF
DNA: TGCGCCACCAGGCGGACTAGCGCCACAGATACGCAGTATTTT

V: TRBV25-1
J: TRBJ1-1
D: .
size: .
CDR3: CASSDLGRFGAFF
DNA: TGTGCCAGCAGTGATCTGGGCCGGTTTGGAGCTTTCTTT

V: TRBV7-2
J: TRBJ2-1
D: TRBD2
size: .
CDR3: CASSESAGAAEQFF
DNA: TGTGCCAGCTCTGAGTCAGCGGGAGCCGCTGAGCAGTTCTTC

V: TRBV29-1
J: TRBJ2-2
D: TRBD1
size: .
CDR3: CSGGGQGAGGELFF
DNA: TGCAGCGGTGGGGGACAGGGGGCTGGCGGGGAGCTGTTTTTT

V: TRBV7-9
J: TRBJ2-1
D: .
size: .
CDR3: CASSLGRVNEQFF
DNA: TGTGCCAGCAGCTTAGGGAGGGTTAATGAGCAGTTCTTC

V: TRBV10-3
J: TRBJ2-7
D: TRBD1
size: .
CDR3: CASSYSPGQGTNPYQQYF
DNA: TGTGCCAGCAGTTACTCGCCGGGACAGGGGACTAACCCCTACCAGCAGTACTTC

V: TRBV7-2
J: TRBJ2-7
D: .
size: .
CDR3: CAISESNIRGTYEQYF
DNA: TGTGCCATCAGTGAGTCGAATATCAGGGGAACCTACGAGCAGTACTTC

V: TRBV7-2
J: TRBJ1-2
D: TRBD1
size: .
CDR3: CASSLTDRGSYGYTF
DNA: TGTGCCAGCAGCTTGACCGACAGGGGGTCCTATGGCTACACCTTC

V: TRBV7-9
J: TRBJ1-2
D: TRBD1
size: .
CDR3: CASSSQGTAGGYTF
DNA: TGTGCCAGCAGCTCTCAAGGGACAGCTGGTGGCTACACCTTC

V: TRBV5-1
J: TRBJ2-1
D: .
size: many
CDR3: CASSPPRSDEQFF
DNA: TGCGCCAGCAGCCCTCCCAGAAGCGATGAGCAGTTCTTC

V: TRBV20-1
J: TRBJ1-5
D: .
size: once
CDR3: CSVRRGWDQPQHF
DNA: TGCAGTGTCCGACGGGGGTGGGATCAGCCCCAGCATTTT

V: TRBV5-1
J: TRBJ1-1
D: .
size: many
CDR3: CASSLGQINTEAFF
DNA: TGCGCCAGCAGCTTGGGACAGATTAACACTGAAGCTTTCTTT

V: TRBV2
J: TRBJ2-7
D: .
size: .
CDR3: CASHLRGELYEQYF
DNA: TGTGCCAGTCATCTCCGCGGGGAACTCTACGAGCAGTACTTC

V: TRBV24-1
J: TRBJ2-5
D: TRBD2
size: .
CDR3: CATSDRLAGQETQYF
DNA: TGTGCCACCAGTGATCGCCTAGCGGGACAAGAGACCCAGTACTTC

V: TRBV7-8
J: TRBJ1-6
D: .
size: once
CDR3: CASSLEGGYSPLRF
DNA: TGTGCCAGCAGCTTAGAGGGGGGTTATTCACCCCTCCGCTTT

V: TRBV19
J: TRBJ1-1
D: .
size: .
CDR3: CASSIDQGRVNPEAFF
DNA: TGTGCCAGTAGTATAGATCAGGGTCGGGTTAACCCTGAAGCTTTCTTT

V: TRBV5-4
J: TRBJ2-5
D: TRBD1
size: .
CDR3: CASSSTGLQTQYF
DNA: TGTGCCAGCAGCTCGACAGGGCTCCAGACCCAGTACTTC

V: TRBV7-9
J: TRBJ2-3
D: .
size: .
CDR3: CASSPKGASGSTDTQYF
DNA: TGTGCCAGCAGCCCAAAGGGGGCTAGCGGCAGCACAGATACGCAGTATTTT

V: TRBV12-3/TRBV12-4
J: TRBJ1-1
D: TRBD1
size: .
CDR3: CASSPTGDREAFF
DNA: TGTGCCAGCAGCCCGACAGGGGACCGTGAAGCTTTCTTT

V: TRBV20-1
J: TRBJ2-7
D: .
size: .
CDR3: CSASPASFWEQYF
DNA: TGCAGTGCTAGTCCTGCTAGCTTCTGGGAGCAGTACTTC

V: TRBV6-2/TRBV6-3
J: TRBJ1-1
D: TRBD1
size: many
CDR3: CAARDSFGNTEAFF
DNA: TGTGCCGCCCGGGACAGTTTCGGGAACACTGAAGCTTTCTTT

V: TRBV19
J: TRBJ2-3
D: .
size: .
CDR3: CASSIARYTDTQYF
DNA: TGTGCCAGTAGTATAGCCAGGTACACAGATACGCAGTATTTT

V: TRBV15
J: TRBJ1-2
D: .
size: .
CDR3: CATSKPTEANYGYTF
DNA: TGTGCCACCAGCAAACCGACAGAGGCTAACTATGGCTACACCTTC

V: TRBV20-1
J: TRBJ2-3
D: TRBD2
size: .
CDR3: CSAPSSGPSTDTQYF
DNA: TGCAGTGCTCCCTCTAGCGGGCCTAGCACAGATACGCAGTATTTT

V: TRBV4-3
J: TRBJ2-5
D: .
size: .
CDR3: CASSQDRTVTETQYF
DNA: TGCGCCAGCAGCCAAGATAGGACGGTGACGGAGACCCAGTACTTC

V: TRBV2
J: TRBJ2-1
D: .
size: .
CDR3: CASKGLVNEQFF
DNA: TGTGCCAGCAAAGGGTTGGTCAATGAGCAGTTCTTC

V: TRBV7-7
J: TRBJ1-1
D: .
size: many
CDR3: CASSELRGAMNTEAFF
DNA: TGTGCCAGCAGCGAGCTAAGGGGTGCCATGAACACTGAAGCTTTCTTT